This section outlines one TCR beta chain sequence together with its context. The antigen remains unidentified. The sample is drawn from a study of CD4 T cells in relation to SARS-CoV-2 and coronaviruses. Overall study: The restricting HLA molecule for shared crossreactive spike epitopes was mapped. Notes on the study in general: In roughly 61% of donors, memory CD4+ clonotypes crossrecognized SARS-CoV-2 and at least one common cold coronavirus spike.

The unexposed donors gave CD4+ T cells in about 2010-2019, prior to COVID-19. After about 11 days of culture, CD4+ T cells were isolated. Unexposed-donor CD4+ T cells were probed with SARS-CoV-2 S/N and four cold-coronavirus spikes, cells permitting. Data came from immunoSEQ multiplex PCR; TCRdb stores just in-frame clones and leaves some out. The table shows more than 25,000 clones, with over 65% occurring only once. CDR1 ENHRY and CDR2 SYGVKD come from the germline V gene. The V end was cut by 8 bases, the J end by 4 bases, with 17 bases between. The CDR3 totals 14 residues. The sample taken for sequencing was CD4+ T cells from PBMCs, cultured in vitro. The sequence derives from a human donor in good health. V is TRBV10-3 and J is TRBJ1-1, with D perhaps TRBD1 (5 bases). DNA of the CDR3: TGTGCCATCGGTGGGACTCCTGCCCCCACTGAAGCTTTCTTT. The encoded protein is CAIGGTPAPTEAFF.